This T cell receptor (beta chain) was sequenced in a study of T cell responses to AZD1222 COVID-19 vaccine. Study findings and constraints: Repertoire collection took place solely once the T cell response had peaked.

This clone was seen a single time. Its antigen is not known. Clones were read by immunoSEQ multiplex PCR, and TCRdb kept only the in-frame ones, dropping some. Of approximately 120,000 clones in the sample, approximately 80% were seen once. Second-dose intervals of approximately 4 or approximately 12 weeks were pooled. Trimming removed 5 bases at V and 5 bases at J, with 10 bases between. Germline lookup yields CDR1 MDHEN and CDR2 SYDVKM. CDR3 length: 12 residues. The receptor's source is an adult who received the AZD1222 COVID-19 vaccine. This chain uses TRBV28 with TRBJ2-7; D is unresolved. Here the sequenced sample was peripheral blood, taken 28 days after the second AZD1222 dose. The CDR3 reads CASSPPFHEQYF. CDR3 sequence (DNA): TGTGCCAGCAGTCCCCCTTTCCACGAGCAGTACTTC.